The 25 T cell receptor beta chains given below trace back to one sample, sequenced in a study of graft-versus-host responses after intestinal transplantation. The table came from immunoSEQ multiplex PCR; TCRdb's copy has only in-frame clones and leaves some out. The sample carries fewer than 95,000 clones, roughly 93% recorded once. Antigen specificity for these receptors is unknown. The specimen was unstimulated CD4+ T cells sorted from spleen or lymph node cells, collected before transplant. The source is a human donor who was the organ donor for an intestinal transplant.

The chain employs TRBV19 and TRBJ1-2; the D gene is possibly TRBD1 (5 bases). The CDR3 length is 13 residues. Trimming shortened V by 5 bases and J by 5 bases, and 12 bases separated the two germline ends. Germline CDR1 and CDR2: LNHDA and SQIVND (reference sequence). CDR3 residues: CASSQGTEYGYTF. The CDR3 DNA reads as TGTGCCAGTAGTCAAGGGACGGAGTATGGCTACACCTTC.

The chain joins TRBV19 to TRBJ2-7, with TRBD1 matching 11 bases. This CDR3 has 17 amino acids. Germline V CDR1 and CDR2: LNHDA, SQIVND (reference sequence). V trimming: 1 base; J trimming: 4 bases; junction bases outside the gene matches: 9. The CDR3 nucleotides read TGTGCCAGTAGTATAGGTCTCGGACAGGGGGCGGAATACGAGCAGTACTTC. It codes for CASSIGLGQGAEYEQYF.

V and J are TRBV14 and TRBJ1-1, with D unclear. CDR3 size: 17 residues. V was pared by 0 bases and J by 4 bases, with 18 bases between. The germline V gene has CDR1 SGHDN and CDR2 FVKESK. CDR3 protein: CASSQESWTGMGTEAFF. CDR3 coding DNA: TGTGCCAGCAGCCAAGAATCTTGGACGGGGATGGGCACTGAAGCTTTCTTT.

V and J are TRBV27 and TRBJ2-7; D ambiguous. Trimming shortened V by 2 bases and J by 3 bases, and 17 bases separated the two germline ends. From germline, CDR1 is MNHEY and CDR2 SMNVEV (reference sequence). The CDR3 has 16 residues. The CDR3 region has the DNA TGTGCCAGCAGTTTAGTCGTGAGTCGACAAGGCTACGAGCAGTACTTC. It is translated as CASSLVVSRQGYEQYF.

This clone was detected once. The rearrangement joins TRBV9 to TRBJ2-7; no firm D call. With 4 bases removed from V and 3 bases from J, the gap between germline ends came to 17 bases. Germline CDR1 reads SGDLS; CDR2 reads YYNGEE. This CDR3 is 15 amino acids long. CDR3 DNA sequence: TGTGCCAGCAGCCCTCACCGGTCTATCCTCTACGAGCAGTACTTC. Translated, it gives CASSPHRSILYEQYF.

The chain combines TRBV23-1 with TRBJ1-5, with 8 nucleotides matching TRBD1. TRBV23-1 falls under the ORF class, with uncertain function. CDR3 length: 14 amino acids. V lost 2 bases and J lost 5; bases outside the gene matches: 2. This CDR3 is CASSQRRGHQPQHF. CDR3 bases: TGCGCCAGCAGTCAACGCAGGGGGCATCAGCCCCAGCATTTT.

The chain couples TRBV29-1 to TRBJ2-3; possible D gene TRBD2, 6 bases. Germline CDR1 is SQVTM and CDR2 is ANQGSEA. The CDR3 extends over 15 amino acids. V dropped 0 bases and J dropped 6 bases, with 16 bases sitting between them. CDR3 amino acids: CSVEDGGFFRDTQYF. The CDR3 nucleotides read TGCAGCGTTGAAGACGGGGGATTCTTTCGCGATACGCAGTATTTT.

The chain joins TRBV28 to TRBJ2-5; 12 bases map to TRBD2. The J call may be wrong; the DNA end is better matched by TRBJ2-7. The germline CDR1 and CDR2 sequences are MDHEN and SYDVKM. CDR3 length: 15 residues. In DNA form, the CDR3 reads TGTGCCAGCACCGAACTAGCGGGGGGCACCTACGAGCAGTACTTC. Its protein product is CASTELAGGTYEQYF.

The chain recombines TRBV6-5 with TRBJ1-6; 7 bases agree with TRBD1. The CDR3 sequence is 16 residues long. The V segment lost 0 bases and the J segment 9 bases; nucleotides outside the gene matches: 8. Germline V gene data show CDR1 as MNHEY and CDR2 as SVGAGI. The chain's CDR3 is CASSYSGGAEASPLHF. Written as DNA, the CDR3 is TGTGCCAGCAGTTACTCAGGGGGCGCAGAGGCTTCACCCCTCCACTTT.

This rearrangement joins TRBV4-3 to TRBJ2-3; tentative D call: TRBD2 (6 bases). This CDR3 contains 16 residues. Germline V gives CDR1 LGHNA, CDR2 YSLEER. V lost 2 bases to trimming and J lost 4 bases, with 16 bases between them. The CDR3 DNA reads TGCGCCAGCAGCCAATTATCGACGGGGGATTCAGATACGCAGTATTTT. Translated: CASSQLSTGDSDTQYF.

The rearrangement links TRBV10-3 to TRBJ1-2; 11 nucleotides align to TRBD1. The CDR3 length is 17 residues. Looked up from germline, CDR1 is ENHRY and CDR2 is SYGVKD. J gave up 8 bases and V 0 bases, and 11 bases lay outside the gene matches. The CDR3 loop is CAISESTGDRGKKGYTF. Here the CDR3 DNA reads TGTGCCATCAGTGAGTCGACGGGGGACAGGGGGAAGAAAGGCTACACCTTC.

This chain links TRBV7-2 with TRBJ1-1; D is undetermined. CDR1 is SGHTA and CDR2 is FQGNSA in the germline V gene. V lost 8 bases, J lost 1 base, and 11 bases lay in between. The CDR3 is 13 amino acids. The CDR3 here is CASQIRRNTEAFF. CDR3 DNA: TGTGCCAGCCAAATTCGAAGGAACACTGAAGCTTTCTTT.

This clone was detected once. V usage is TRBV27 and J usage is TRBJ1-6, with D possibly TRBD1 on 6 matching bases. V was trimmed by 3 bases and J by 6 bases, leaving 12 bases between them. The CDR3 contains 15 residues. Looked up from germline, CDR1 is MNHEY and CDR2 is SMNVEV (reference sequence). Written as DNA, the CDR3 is TGTGCCAGCAGTTTGGGGGGGCCAGGTAATTCACCCCTCCACTTT. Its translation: CASSLGGPGNSPLHF.

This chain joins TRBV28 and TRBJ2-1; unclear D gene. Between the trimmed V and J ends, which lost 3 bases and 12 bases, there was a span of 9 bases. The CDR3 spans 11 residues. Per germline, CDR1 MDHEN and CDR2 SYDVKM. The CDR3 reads CASSFLLGQFF. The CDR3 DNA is TGTGCCAGCAGTTTTTTATTGGGGCAGTTCTTC.

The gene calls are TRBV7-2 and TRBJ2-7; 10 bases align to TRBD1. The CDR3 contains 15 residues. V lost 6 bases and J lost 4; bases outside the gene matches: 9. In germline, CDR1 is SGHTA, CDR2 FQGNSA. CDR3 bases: TGTGCCAGCAGGCCGACGGGGACAGGGGAGTACGAGCAGTACTTC. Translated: CASRPTGTGEYEQYF.

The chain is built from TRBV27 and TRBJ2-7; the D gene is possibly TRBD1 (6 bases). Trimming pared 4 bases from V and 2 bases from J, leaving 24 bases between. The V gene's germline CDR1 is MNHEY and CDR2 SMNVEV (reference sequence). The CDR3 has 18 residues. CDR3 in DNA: TGTGCCAGCAGTTCGAATGGCCCAGGGGCCGGAGTCCCCTACGAGCAGTACTTC. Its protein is CASSSNGPGAGVPYEQYF.

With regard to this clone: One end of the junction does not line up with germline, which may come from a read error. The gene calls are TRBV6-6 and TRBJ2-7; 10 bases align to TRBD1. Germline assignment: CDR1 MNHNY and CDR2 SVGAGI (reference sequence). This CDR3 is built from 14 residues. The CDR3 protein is CASSGPGQGPYTAF. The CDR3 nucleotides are TGTGCCAGCAGCGGACCGGGACAGGGGCCTTATACCGCATTC.

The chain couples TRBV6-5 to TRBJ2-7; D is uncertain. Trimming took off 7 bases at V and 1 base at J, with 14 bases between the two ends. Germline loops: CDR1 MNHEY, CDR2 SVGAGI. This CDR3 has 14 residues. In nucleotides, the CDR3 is TGTGCCAGCAACGCCGACTCGTTATCCTACGAGCAGTACTTC. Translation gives CASNADSLSYEQYF.

CDR3 sequence reads: CSGGRSKGFSTDTQYF. The CDR3 nucleotides read TGCAGCGGGGGGCGGTCCAAGGGCTTTAGCACAGATACGCAGTATTTT. The rearrangement joins TRBV29-1 to TRBJ2-3, with D maybe TRBD1 (6 bases). This CDR3 has 16 residues. V was pared by 7 bases and J by 0 bases, with 20 bases between. Germline loops: CDR1 SQVTM, CDR2 ANQGSEA.

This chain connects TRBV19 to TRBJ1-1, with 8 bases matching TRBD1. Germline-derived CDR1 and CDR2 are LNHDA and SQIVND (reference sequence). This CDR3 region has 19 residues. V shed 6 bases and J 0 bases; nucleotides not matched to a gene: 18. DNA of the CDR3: TGTGCCAGTAGGGGGATGGGGACAGGTCGGATCGGGGTGAACACTGAAGCTTTCTTT. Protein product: CASRGMGTGRIGVNTEAFF.

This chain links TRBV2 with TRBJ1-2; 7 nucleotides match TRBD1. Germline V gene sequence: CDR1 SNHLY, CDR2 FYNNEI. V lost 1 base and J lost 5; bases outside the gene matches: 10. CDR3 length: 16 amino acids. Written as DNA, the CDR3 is TGTGCCAGCAGTGAAGGACAGGGCCCGAATGGATATGGCTACACCTTC. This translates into CASSEGQGPNGYGYTF.

The CDR3 bases are TGTGCCAGCAGAGGAGGACAGGGACCCTACGAGCAGTACTTC. As protein: CASRGGQGPYEQYF. The rearrangement uses TRBV6-5 and TRBJ2-7; 8 nucleotides match TRBD1. Germline values: CDR1 MNHEY, CDR2 SVGAGI. There are 14 residues in the CDR3. V dropped 6 bases and J dropped 2; count of bases not matched to a gene: 6.

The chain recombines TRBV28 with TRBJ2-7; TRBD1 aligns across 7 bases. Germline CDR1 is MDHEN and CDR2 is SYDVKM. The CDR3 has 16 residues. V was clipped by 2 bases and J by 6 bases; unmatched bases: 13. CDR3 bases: TGTGCCAGCAGTTTACCCGGTTCGAAGGGGGCAGTCGAGCAGTACTTC. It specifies CASSLPGSKGAVEQYF. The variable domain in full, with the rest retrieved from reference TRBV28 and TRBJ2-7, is DVKVTQSSRYLVKRTGEKVFLECVQDMDHENMFWYRQDPGLGLRLIYFSYDVKMKEKGDIPEGYSVSREKKERFSLILESASTNQTSMYLCASSLPGSKGAVEQYFGPGTRLTVT.

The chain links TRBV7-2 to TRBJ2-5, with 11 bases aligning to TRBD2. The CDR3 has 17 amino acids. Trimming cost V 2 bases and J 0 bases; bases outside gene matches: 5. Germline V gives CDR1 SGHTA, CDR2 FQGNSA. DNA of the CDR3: TGTGCCAGCAGCTTACTAGCGGGGGGAATGTACCAAGAGACCCAGTACTTC. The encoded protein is CASSLLAGGMYQETQYF.

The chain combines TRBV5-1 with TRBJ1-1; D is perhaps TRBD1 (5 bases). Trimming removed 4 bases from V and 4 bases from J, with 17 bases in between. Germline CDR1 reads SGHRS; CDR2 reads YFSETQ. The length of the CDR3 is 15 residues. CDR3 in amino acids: CASSAGGTAGTEAFF. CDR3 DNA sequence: TGCGCCAGCAGCGCGGGAGGGACGGCCGGCACTGAAGCTTTCTTT.